This TCR beta chain appears in the sequencing data of a study of CD8 T cells in ankylosing spondylitis. Notes on the study in general: Significantly higher representation of disease-linked clones was reported for matched ankylosing spondylitis synovial fluid. There was a TCR beta motif, made of eight highly homologous variants, that appeared characteristic of ankylosing spondylitis blood.

Per the germline V gene, CDR1 is SGHRS and CDR2 is YFSETQ. This CDR3 has 14 amino acids. The V and J ends lost 4 bases and 1 base respectively, with 10 bases between them. Each CDR3 protein gets one entry after TCRdb re-called the 5' RACE reads with MiXCR. This table holds some 220,000 distinct CDR3 sequences, approximately 7.3% found once. This clonotype was counted at least ten times. Its matching antigen is unknown. The receptor comes from a male donor with ankylosing spondylitis. Sequencing was done on a sample of blood, either unsorted or a sorted T cell fraction (not recorded which). The V and J genes are TRBV5-1 and TRBJ2-3; D is undetermined. CDR3 sequence: CASSVSPGTDTQYF. As DNA, the CDR3 is TGCGCCAGCAGCGTGTCCCCGGGCACAGATACGCAGTATTTT.